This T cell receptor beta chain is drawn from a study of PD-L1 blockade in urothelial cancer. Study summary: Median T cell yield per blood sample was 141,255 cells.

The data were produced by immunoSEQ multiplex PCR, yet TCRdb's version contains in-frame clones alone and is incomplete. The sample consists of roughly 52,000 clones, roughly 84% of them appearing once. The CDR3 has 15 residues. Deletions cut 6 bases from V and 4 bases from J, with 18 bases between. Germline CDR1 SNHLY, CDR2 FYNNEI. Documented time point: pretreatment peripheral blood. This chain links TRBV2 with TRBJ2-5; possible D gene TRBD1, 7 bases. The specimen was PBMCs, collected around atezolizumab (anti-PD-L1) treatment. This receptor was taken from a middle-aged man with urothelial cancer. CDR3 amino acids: CASRGGQQVGETQYF. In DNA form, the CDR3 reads TGTGCCAGCAGGGGGGGACAGCAAGTCGGAGAGACCCAGTACTTC.